This is a list of T cell receptor beta chains from one sample in a study of CD8 T cells in Susac syndrome. TCRdb analysed the immunoSEQ multiplex PCR reads with MiXCR anew, one entry per CDR3 protein. The sample records around 150,000 distinct CDR3 sequences, approximately 92% being singletons. The sequenced sample consisted of CD4+ T cells from PBMCs. The receptors shown here come from a human donor in good health. Each CDR3 is given with its conserved first and last residue. Each record gives: J gene, V gene, clone size, D gene, CDR3 protein, CDR3 DNA. The D gene is left open where the match is weak. Size tells how often a clone was seen (once, few, many) or the class of an expanded clone, and some rows leave it out.

J gene: TRBJ2-1; V gene: TRBV6-5; clone size: .; D gene: TRBD1; CDR3 protein: CASSRTGDGRSGQFF; CDR3 DNA: TGTGCCAGCAGCAGGACAGGGGACGGCCGTTCTGGGCAGTTCTTC
J gene: TRBJ2-1; V gene: TRBV14; clone size: .; D gene: .; CDR3 protein: CASSGDYYNEQFF; CDR3 DNA: TGTGCCAGCAGCGGGGATTACTACAATGAGCAGTTCTTC
J gene: TRBJ2-2; V gene: TRBV2; clone size: .; D gene: TRBD1; CDR3 protein: CASSVLNRGELFF; CDR3 DNA: TGTGCCAGCAGTGTTCTTAACAGGGGAGAGCTGTTTTTT
J gene: TRBJ2-3; V gene: TRBV29-1; clone size: .; D gene: .; CDR3 protein: CSVGRDSTDTQYF; CDR3 DNA: TGCAGCGTTGGTCGGGACAGCACAGATACGCAGTATTTT
J gene: TRBJ1-2; V gene: TRBV29-1; clone size: .; D gene: TRBD1; CDR3 protein: CSAARDRTGYTF; CDR3 DNA: TGCAGCGCCGCCCGGGACAGGACGGGCTACACCTTC
J gene: TRBJ2-7; V gene: TRBV7-9; clone size: .; D gene: TRBD2; CDR3 protein: CASSPRGVNSYEQYF; CDR3 DNA: TGTGCCAGCAGCCCCCGGGGGGTTAACTCCTACGAGCAGTACTTC
J gene: TRBJ2-1; V gene: TRBV7-3; clone size: .; D gene: .; CDR3 protein: CASSIDSSYNEQFF; CDR3 DNA: TGTGCCAGCAGTATCGACAGCTCCTACAATGAGCAGTTCTTC
J gene: TRBJ1-6; V gene: TRBV30; clone size: .; D gene: .; CDR3 protein: CAAQALWGSPLHF; CDR3 DNA: TGTGCTGCCCAAGCGCTCTGGGGTTCACCCCTCCACTTT
J gene: TRBJ1-1; V gene: TRBV19; clone size: .; D gene: .; CDR3 protein: CASIPGLGTEAFF; CDR3 DNA: TGTGCCAGTATTCCAGGGCTAGGCACTGAAGCTTTCTTT
J gene: TRBJ1-4; V gene: TRBV6-5; clone size: .; D gene: TRBD1; CDR3 protein: CASSYSGTVNEKLFF; CDR3 DNA: TGTGCCAGCAGTTACTCCGGGACAGTTAATGAAAAACTGTTTTTT
J gene: TRBJ2-4; V gene: TRBV4-1; clone size: .; D gene: .; CDR3 protein: CASSQERAKNIQYF; CDR3 DNA: TGCGCCAGCAGCCAAGAAAGGGCCAAAAACATTCAGTACTTC
J gene: TRBJ1-1; V gene: TRBV18; clone size: .; D gene: .; CDR3 protein: CASSPDRVYTEAFF; CDR3 DNA: TGTGCCAGCTCACCCGACAGAGTATACACTGAAGCTTTCTTT
J gene: TRBJ2-1; V gene: TRBV30; clone size: .; D gene: .; CDR3 protein: CAWSVNLGYNEQFF; CDR3 DNA: TGTGCCTGGAGTGTAAATTTGGGCTACAATGAGCAGTTCTTC
J gene: TRBJ2-2; V gene: TRBV20-1; clone size: .; D gene: .; CDR3 protein: CSANGVSAGELFF; CDR3 DNA: TGCAGTGCTAATGGGGTTTCGGCCGGGGAGCTGTTTTTT
J gene: TRBJ2-2; V gene: TRBV4-2; clone size: .; D gene: TRBD2; CDR3 protein: CASSQASSGGNTGELFF; CDR3 DNA: TGTGCCAGCAGCCAAGCATCTAGCGGGGGTAACACCGGGGAGCTGTTTTTT
J gene: TRBJ2-1; V gene: TRBV7-2; clone size: .; D gene: .; CDR3 protein: CASSLSLNSYNEQFF; CDR3 DNA: TGTGCCAGCAGCTTAAGTCTGAACAGCTACAATGAGCAGTTCTTC
J gene: TRBJ2-7; V gene: TRBV20-1; clone size: .; D gene: .; CDR3 protein: CSARGDAAYEQYF; CDR3 DNA: TGCAGTGCTAGAGGGGACGCCGCCTACGAGCAGTACTTC
J gene: TRBJ2-7; V gene: TRBV6-2/TRBV6-3; clone size: few; D gene: TRBD1; CDR3 protein: CASTGTGGYEQYF; CDR3 DNA: TGTGCCAGCACCGGGACAGGGGGTTACGAGCAGTACTTC
J gene: TRBJ2-3; V gene: TRBV30; clone size: .; D gene: .; CDR3 protein: CASSQGADTQYF; CDR3 DNA: TGTGCCTCAAGCCAGGGTGCCGATACGCAGTATTTT
J gene: TRBJ2-1; V gene: TRBV5-8; clone size: .; D gene: .; CDR3 protein: CASSRSPPQGYEQFF; CDR3 DNA: TGTGCCAGCAGCCGCTCGCCCCCCCAGGGGTATGAGCAGTTCTTC
J gene: TRBJ2-5; V gene: TRBV4-2; clone size: .; D gene: .; CDR3 protein: CASSQDEQTTQETQYF; CDR3 DNA: TGTGCCAGCAGCCAAGATGAACAAACAACCCAAGAGACCCAGTACTTC
J gene: TRBJ2-5; V gene: TRBV30; clone size: .; D gene: TRBD1; CDR3 protein: CAWSDRDPGETQYF; CDR3 DNA: TGTGCCTGGAGCGACAGGGATCCTGGGGAGACCCAGTACTTC
J gene: TRBJ2-3; V gene: TRBV18; clone size: once; D gene: .; CDR3 protein: CASSRGTVASTDTQYF; CDR3 DNA: TGTGCCAGCTCCCGCGGGACAGTCGCTAGCACAGATACGCAGTATTTT
J gene: TRBJ2-2; V gene: TRBV12-3/TRBV12-4; clone size: few; D gene: .; CDR3 protein: CASSFSAGELFF; CDR3 DNA: TGTGCCAGCAGTTTCTCGGCTGGGGAGCTGTTTTTT
J gene: TRBJ1-2; V gene: TRBV2; clone size: .; D gene: .; CDR3 protein: CASMPEYGYTF; CDR3 DNA: TGTGCCAGCATGCCCGAATATGGCTACACCTTC
J gene: TRBJ2-3; V gene: TRBV19; clone size: .; D gene: TRBD1; CDR3 protein: CASRIGQGQSTDTQYF; CDR3 DNA: TGTGCCAGTAGAATAGGACAGGGACAGTCGACAGATACGCAGTATTTT
J gene: TRBJ2-3; V gene: TRBV7-2; clone size: .; D gene: .; CDR3 protein: CASSLFRTDTQYF; CDR3 DNA: TGTGCCAGCAGCTTATTTCGGACAGATACGCAGTATTTT
J gene: TRBJ1-1; V gene: TRBV23-1; clone size: .; D gene: .; CDR3 protein: CASSQRLRSTENTEAFF; CDR3 DNA: TGCGCCAGCAGTCAACGTTTAAGGAGTACAGAGAACACTGAAGCTTTCTTT
J gene: TRBJ2-2; V gene: TRBV7-7; clone size: once; D gene: .; CDR3 protein: CASSTRGPSNTGELFF; CDR3 DNA: TGTGCCAGCAGCACCCGGGGGCCATCGAACACCGGGGAGCTGTTTTTT
J gene: TRBJ2-5; V gene: TRBV19; clone size: .; D gene: .; CDR3 protein: CASSIDTGRETQYF; CDR3 DNA: TGTGCCAGTAGTATAGATACAGGGCGGGAGACCCAGTACTTC
J gene: TRBJ2-7; V gene: TRBV29-1; clone size: .; D gene: .; CDR3 protein: CSVLVSSYEQYF; CDR3 DNA: TGCAGCGTTCTTGTGAGCTCCTACGAGCAGTACTTC
J gene: TRBJ2-3; V gene: TRBV20-1; clone size: .; D gene: TRBD2; CDR3 protein: CSASGTSGGAGTDTQYF; CDR3 DNA: TGCAGTGCTAGCGGGACTAGCGGGGGGGCCGGGACAGATACGCAGTATTTT
J gene: TRBJ2-3; V gene: TRBV15; clone size: .; D gene: .; CDR3 protein: CATSRDARRSDTQYF; CDR3 DNA: TGTGCCACCAGCAGAGATGCACGCCGGTCAGATACGCAGTATTTT
J gene: TRBJ1-4; V gene: TRBV1; clone size: .; D gene: .; CDR3 protein: CTSSPPGGSANEKLFF; CDR3 DNA: TGCACCAGCAGCCCCCCAGGGGGCTCTGCTAATGAAAAACTGTTTTTT
J gene: TRBJ2-2; V gene: TRBV7-6; clone size: .; D gene: .; CDR3 protein: CASSLSLEAGELFF; CDR3 DNA: TGTGCCAGCAGCCTATCGTTGGAAGCCGGGGAGCTGTTTTTT
J gene: TRBJ1-6; V gene: TRBV7-9; clone size: .; D gene: .; CDR3 protein: CASSPGRADSPLHF; CDR3 DNA: TGTGCCAGCAGCCCCGGGAGGGCGGATTCACCCCTCCACTTT
J gene: TRBJ1-2; V gene: TRBV2; clone size: .; D gene: TRBD1; CDR3 protein: CASSGGQGSGYTF; CDR3 DNA: TGTGCCAGCAGTGGGGGACAGGGAAGTGGCTACACCTTC
J gene: TRBJ2-5; V gene: TRBV29-1; clone size: .; D gene: TRBD2; CDR3 protein: CSVASGAEGTQYF; CDR3 DNA: TGCAGCGTCGCTAGCGGGGCGGAGGGGACCCAGTACTTC
J gene: TRBJ2-7; V gene: TRBV20-1; clone size: .; D gene: TRBD1; CDR3 protein: CSARGTGHYEQYF; CDR3 DNA: TGCAGTGCTAGAGGGACAGGGCATTACGAGCAGTACTTC
J gene: TRBJ2-2; V gene: TRBV10-2; clone size: once; D gene: .; CDR3 protein: CASSETALRTGELFF; CDR3 DNA: TGCGCCAGCAGTGAGACGGCGCTCCGGACCGGGGAGCTGTTTTTT
J gene: TRBJ1-5; V gene: TRBV19; clone size: .; D gene: TRBD1; CDR3 protein: CASSSYGTGLSQPQHF; CDR3 DNA: TGTGCCAGTAGTAGCTACGGGACAGGACTAAGTCAGCCCCAGCATTTT
J gene: TRBJ1-4; V gene: TRBV7-9; clone size: .; D gene: TRBD1; CDR3 protein: CASSEGQAGNEKLFF; CDR3 DNA: TGTGCCAGCAGTGAAGGACAGGCGGGTAATGAAAAACTGTTTTTT
J gene: TRBJ2-2; V gene: TRBV7-8; clone size: .; D gene: .; CDR3 protein: CASSPAPLGSAGELFF; CDR3 DNA: TGTGCCAGCAGCCCAGCACCGCTAGGCAGCGCCGGGGAGCTGTTTTTT
J gene: TRBJ2-3; V gene: TRBV7-2; clone size: many; D gene: .; CDR3 protein: CASSLSTDTQYF; CDR3 DNA: TGTGCCAGCAGCTTAAGCACAGATACGCAGTATTTT
J gene: TRBJ2-5; V gene: TRBV12-3/TRBV12-4; clone size: .; D gene: .; CDR3 protein: CASSFGSFRNEETQYF; CDR3 DNA: TGTGCCAGCAGTTTCGGCAGCTTTAGGAATGAAGAGACCCAGTACTTC
J gene: TRBJ2-7; V gene: TRBV9; clone size: .; D gene: TRBD1; CDR3 protein: CASSVTGASYEQYF; CDR3 DNA: TGTGCCAGCAGCGTAACAGGGGCATCCTACGAGCAGTACTTC
J gene: TRBJ2-7; V gene: TRBV20-1; clone size: .; D gene: TRBD1; CDR3 protein: CSAPDRRSYEQYF; CDR3 DNA: TGCAGTGCCCCGGACAGGAGATCCTACGAGCAGTACTTC
J gene: TRBJ2-2; V gene: TRBV12-3/TRBV12-4; clone size: .; D gene: .; CDR3 protein: CASTRGPNTGELFF; CDR3 DNA: TGTGCCAGCACTCGGGGCCCGAACACCGGGGAGCTGTTTTTT
J gene: TRBJ2-5; V gene: TRBV3-1; clone size: .; D gene: TRBD2; CDR3 protein: CASSQILPGLAVETQYF; CDR3 DNA: TGTGCCAGCAGCCAAATACTCCCGGGACTAGCGGTAGAGACCCAGTACTTC
J gene: TRBJ2-3; V gene: TRBV6-5; clone size: .; D gene: TRBD1; CDR3 protein: CASSLRQGRPDTQYF; CDR3 DNA: TGTGCCAGCAGCCTAAGACAGGGGCGGCCAGATACGCAGTATTTT
J gene: TRBJ2-2; V gene: TRBV6-2/TRBV6-3; clone size: .; D gene: .; CDR3 protein: CASTGALPNTGELFF; CDR3 DNA: TGTGCCAGCACCGGTGCACTCCCGAACACCGGGGAGCTGTTTTTT
J gene: TRBJ2-7; V gene: TRBV5-1; clone size: .; D gene: .; CDR3 protein: CASSLQKGEVGEQYF; CDR3 DNA: TGCGCCAGCAGCCTGCAGAAGGGGGAAGTCGGCGAGCAGTACTTC